This T cell receptor beta chain was obtained from a study of T cells after yellow fever vaccination. Germline V gene data show CDR1 as MNHEY and CDR2 as SVGEGT. Trimming at V came to 5 bases and at J to 0 bases, leaving 13 bases not matched to a gene. This CDR3 spans 19 amino acids. One entry per CDR3 protein, called by TCRdb with MiXCR from the 5' RACE reads. The sample includes hundreds of thousands of distinct CDR3 sequences, roughly 21% of them seen just once. This clonotype came up a few times. This clonotype was obtained from a man aged 25-40 years who received the YFV17D yellow fever vaccine. The V call is TRBV6-2 or TRBV6-3, the J call TRBJ2-6, with 7 bases that match TRBD1. The sample in question was PBMCs, obtained 15 days after the yellow fever booster vaccination. CDR3 coding DNA: TGTGCCAGCAGTAACCGACAGGGAAGGGTTTCCTCTGGGGCCAACGTCCTGACTTTC. Translation: CASSNRQGRVSSGANVLTF.